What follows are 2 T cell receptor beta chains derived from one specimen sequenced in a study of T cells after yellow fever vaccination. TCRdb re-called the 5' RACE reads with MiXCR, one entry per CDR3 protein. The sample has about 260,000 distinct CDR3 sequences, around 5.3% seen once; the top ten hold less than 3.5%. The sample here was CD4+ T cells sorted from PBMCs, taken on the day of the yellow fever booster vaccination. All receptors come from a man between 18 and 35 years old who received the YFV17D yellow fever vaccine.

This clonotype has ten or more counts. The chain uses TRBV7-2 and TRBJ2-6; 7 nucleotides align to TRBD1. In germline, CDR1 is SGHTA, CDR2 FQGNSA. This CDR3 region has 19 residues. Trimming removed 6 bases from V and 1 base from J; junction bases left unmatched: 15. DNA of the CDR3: TGTGCCAGCAGAAGGTATCGGGACAGATCTTATTCTGGGGCCAACGTCCTGACTTTC. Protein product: CASRRYRDRSYSGANVLTF.

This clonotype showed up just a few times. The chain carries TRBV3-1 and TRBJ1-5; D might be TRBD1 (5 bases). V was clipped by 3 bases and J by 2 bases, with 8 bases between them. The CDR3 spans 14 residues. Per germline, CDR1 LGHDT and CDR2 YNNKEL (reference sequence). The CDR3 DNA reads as TGTGCCAGCAGCCAGGGGGAGGGCAATCAGCCCCAGCATTTT. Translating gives CASSQGEGNQPQHF.